These T cell receptor beta chains were read from a single sample in a study of identical twins. Each CDR3 protein is one row after TCRdb ran MiXCR on the 5' RACE reads. Found here are around 480,000 distinct CDR3 sequences, approximately 14% of them singletons; the top ten hold approximately 1%. The sample was also linked to a second study, of yellow fever vaccine responses in identical twins.

The sample consisted of CD4+ T cells sorted from blood. These receptor sequences come from a woman in her late teens or twenties in good health. Each CDR3 is given without its conserved first and last residue. D genes are given only for firm matches.

D gene: NA
J gene: TRBJ1-5
V gene: TRBV12-3/TRBV12-4
CDR3 protein: ASSLAFSNQPQH

D gene: TRBD2
J gene: TRBJ2-1
V gene: TRBV7-9
CDR3 protein: ASSQRTSGRYNEQF

D gene: NA
J gene: TRBJ2-1
V gene: TRBV3-1
CDR3 protein: ASSQGGFYGNEQF

D gene: NA
J gene: TRBJ2-1
V gene: TRBV11-2
CDR3 protein: ASSHSAGGNEQF

D gene: NA
J gene: TRBJ2-7
V gene: TRBV12-3/TRBV12-4
CDR3 protein: ASSAKGYEQY

D gene: NA
J gene: TRBJ2-7
V gene: TRBV19
CDR3 protein: ASSSQLGPYEQY

D gene: NA
J gene: TRBJ2-3
V gene: TRBV20-1
CDR3 protein: SAVATRMRTDTQY

D gene: NA
J gene: TRBJ2-2
V gene: TRBV24-1
CDR3 protein: ATSDLSGNAANTGELF

D gene: NA
J gene: TRBJ1-1
V gene: TRBV6-5
CDR3 protein: ASSYAPRDMNTEAF

D gene: NA
J gene: TRBJ2-7
V gene: TRBV11-2
CDR3 protein: ASSPLRLYEQY

D gene: TRBD2
J gene: TRBJ2-1
V gene: TRBV11-2
CDR3 protein: ASSLVSLAGANEQF

D gene: NA
J gene: TRBJ2-1
V gene: TRBV20-1
CDR3 protein: SGIAYNEQF

D gene: TRBD2
J gene: TRBJ2-1
V gene: TRBV4-2
CDR3 protein: ASTPGLAGESYNEQF

D gene: NA
J gene: TRBJ1-1
V gene: TRBV7-2
CDR3 protein: ASSLQTEAF

D gene: TRBD2
J gene: TRBJ2-5
V gene: TRBV28
CDR3 protein: ASSWKKMIAGGVKTQY

D gene: NA
J gene: TRBJ2-2
V gene: TRBV28
CDR3 protein: ASSESSTGELF

D gene: TRBD1
J gene: TRBJ1-6
V gene: TRBV5-1
CDR3 protein: ASSSGQGLSPLH

D gene: TRBD1
J gene: TRBJ2-4
V gene: TRBV6-6
CDR3 protein: ASRPTGENIQY

D gene: TRBD1
J gene: TRBJ2-2
V gene: TRBV12-3/TRBV12-4
CDR3 protein: ASSFRQGAAGELF

D gene: NA
J gene: TRBJ2-2
V gene: TRBV7-7
CDR3 protein: ASSLDRSGELF

D gene: NA
J gene: TRBJ2-2
V gene: TRBV3-1
CDR3 protein: ASSQDGVNTGELF

D gene: NA
J gene: TRBJ1-2
V gene: TRBV6-5
CDR3 protein: ASSYSNIGGYT

D gene: NA
J gene: TRBJ2-7
V gene: TRBV6-2/TRBV6-3
CDR3 protein: ASSQQVHYEQY

D gene: NA
J gene: TRBJ1-2
V gene: TRBV21-1
CDR3 protein: ASSKLGQGVYGYT

D gene: NA
J gene: TRBJ2-7
V gene: TRBV12-2
CDR3 protein: ASRHDRGSCYEQY

D gene: TRBD2
J gene: TRBJ2-1
V gene: TRBV24-1
CDR3 protein: ATSDSLGGGIYNEQF

D gene: TRBD1
J gene: TRBJ1-2
V gene: TRBV6-5
CDR3 protein: AATGGRGGYT